This TCR beta chain was sequenced for a study of OX40 agonist ivuxolimab in advanced cancers. Study in general: The treatment was a fully human IgG2 OX40 agonist, ivuxolimab. Prior anti-PD-1, anti-PD-L1 or anti-CTLA-4 therapy was allowed; approximately 40% had some. Overall study findings and caveats: It was not determined which antigens were specifically recognized by the peripheral T cells that had undergone clonal expansion.

Trimming cost V 1 base and J 2 bases, with 9 bases left between them. Germline values: CDR1 SGHRS, CDR2 YFSETQ. The length of the CDR3 is 15 residues. This clone was observed a handful of times. Its antigen is undetermined. The sample carries other DNA sequences with the same CDR3. The method was immunoSEQ multiplex PCR; TCRdb's version includes in-frame clones alone and lacks a portion of them. Of over 25,000 clones in the sample, around 81% were seen once. The source is an adult with an advanced solid tumor such as melanoma, head and neck, liver or kidney cancer. The chain joins TRBV5-1 to TRBJ2-2; D unclear. This specimen was CD4+ or CD8+ T cells sorted from blood, taken in a trial of the OX40 agonist ivuxolimab. The CDR3 sequence: CASSLLQDNTGELFF. Here the CDR3 DNA reads TGCGCCAGCAGCTTGCTTCAGGACAACACCGGGGAGCTGTTTTTT.